The 25 T cell receptor beta chains below were found in one sample sequenced in a study of T cell responses to AZD1222 COVID-19 vaccine. TCRdb's copy holds only in-frame clones and misses some; the assay was immunoSEQ multiplex PCR. The data show some 100,000 clones, with about 88% seen just once and around a sixth held by the top ten. Source: peripheral blood, taken on day 0 of AZD1222 vaccination. These receptors were collected from an adult in good health.

The chain employs TRBV7-7 and TRBJ2-5; 8 bases align to TRBD1. Germline CDR1 SSHAT, CDR2 FNYEAQ (reference sequence). The CDR3 is 15 residues long. J gave up 2 bases and V 5 bases, and 7 bases lay outside the gene matches. As DNA, the CDR3 is TGTGCCAGCAGCCCGGGACAGGCATTTCAAGAGACCCAGTACTTC. Amino acids: CASSPGQAFQETQYF.

The chain links TRBV5-1 to TRBJ2-3; 8 bases are shared with TRBD1. The V gene end was trimmed by 0 bases and the J gene end by 0 bases; junction bases not matched to a gene: 3. This CDR3 contains 16 residues. The V gene's germline CDR1 is SGHRS and CDR2 YFSETQ. The CDR3 DNA reads as TGCGCCAGCAGCTTGGGGGACAGGCGTAGCACAGATACGCAGTATTTT. Its translation is CASSLGDRRSTDTQYF.

This clone was seen only once. The chain uses TRBV28 and TRBJ2-1; D gene unclear. Deletions cut 5 bases from V and 9 bases from J, with 14 bases between. CDR1 and CDR2 from the germline V gene are MDHEN and SYDVKM. The CDR3 spans 13 residues. The CDR3 sequence: CASSAFGLGEQFF. The CDR3 DNA is TGTGCCAGCAGTGCGTTCGGGTTGGGTGAGCAGTTCTTC.

The J gene is TRBJ2-7, the V gene TRBV15; 7 bases map to TRBD2. The CDR3 spans 14 residues. The trim removed 6 bases at V and 5 bases at J, leaving 10 bases unmatched. Per the germline V gene, CDR1 is LNHNV and CDR2 is YYDKDF (reference sequence). The CDR3 region has the DNA TGTGCCACCAGAGAGAGCGGGAACCGGGACGAGCAGTACTTC. Residues: CATRESGNRDEQYF. The whole variable domain, filled in from reference TRBV15 and TRBJ2-7, reads DAMVIQNPRYQVTQFGKPVTLSCSQTLNHNVMYWYQQKSSQAPKLLFHYYDKDFNNEADTPDNFQSRRPNTSFCFLDIRSPGLGDTAMYLCATRESGNRDEQYFGPGTRLTVT.

This chain joins TRBV5-4 and TRBJ2-1; 12 nucleotides align to TRBD2. Per the germline V gene, CDR1 is SGHNT and CDR2 is YYREEE (reference sequence). The CDR3 has 16 residues. Trimming took 4 bases from V and 1 from J; bases not matched to a gene: 3. CDR3 in DNA: TGTGCCAGCAGCGCTAGCGGGGGGGCGTCCTACAATGAGCAGTTCTTC. Translated: CASSASGGASYNEQFF.

CDR3 residues: CASSLKRPGEQYF. CDR3 sequence (DNA): TGTGCCAGCAGCTTAAAAAGACCGGGCGAGCAGTACTTC. The V call is TRBV11-2, the J call TRBJ2-7; no definite D call. Germline loops: CDR1 SGHAT, CDR2 FQNNGV. Deletions cut 2 bases from V and 6 bases from J, with 11 bases between. The CDR3 loop spans 13 amino acids.

J is TRBJ1-1 and V is TRBV12-3 or TRBV12-4; D is possibly TRBD1 (5 bases). There are 12 residues in the CDR3. With 3 bases removed from V and 4 bases from J, the gap between germline ends came to 6 bases. Written as DNA, the CDR3 is TGTGCCAGCAGTTTGGGGCCCACTGAAGCTTTCTTT. Translated, it gives CASSLGPTEAFF.

V and J are TRBV6-5 and TRBJ2-1, with TRBD1 identical over 7 bases. Germline-derived CDR1 and CDR2 are MNHEY and SVGAGI. V shed 6 bases, J shed 1 base, and the junction held 6 bases outside the gene matches. The CDR3 runs to 15 residues. The CDR3 sequence: CASRKGGWSYNEQFF. The CDR3 DNA sequence: TGTGCCAGCAGGAAAGGGGGCTGGTCCTACAATGAGCAGTTCTTC.

The rearrangement joins TRBV5-1 to TRBJ1-6; D may be TRBD1 (5 bases). Germline loops: CDR1 SGHRS, CDR2 YFSETQ. The CDR3 has 14 residues. Trimming stripped 2 bases from V and 10 bases from J, with 13 bases between. The DNA of the CDR3 is TGCGCCAGCAGCTTCGGCCAGGGAGGCTCACCCCTCCACTTT. It yields the protein CASSFGQGGSPLHF. Full variable domain (rest looked up from reference TRBV5-1 and TRBJ1-6): KAGVTQTPRYLIKTRGQQVTLSCSPISGHRSVSWYQQTPGQGLQFLFEYFSETQRNKGNFPGRFSGRQFSNSRSEMNVSTLELGDSALYLCASSFGQGGSPLHFGNGTRLTVT.

The CDR3 DNA is TGTGCCAGCAGTTACTTTGATACGCAGTATTTT. Protein product: CASSYFDTQYF. The chain links TRBV6-5 to TRBJ2-3, with D hard to call. Trimming removed 1 base at V and 6 bases at J, with 2 bases between. Germline V gives CDR1 MNHEY, CDR2 SVGAGI. This CDR3 spans 11 amino acids.

J is TRBJ1-4 and V is TRBV19; 12 bases are a match to TRBD1. The CDR3 length is 20 residues. Germline V gene data show CDR1 as LNHDA and CDR2 as SQIVND (reference sequence). Unmatched junction bases numbered 16, after V lost 6 bases and J lost 2 bases. Here the CDR3 DNA reads TGTGCCAGTAGGGCCGGGACAGGGGGCTCCTACGTCCCGACTAATGAAAAACTGTTTTTT. This codes for CASRAGTGGSYVPTNEKLFF.

V and J are TRBV4-1 and TRBJ2-1, with TRBD1 as a possible D gene (6 bases). V was trimmed by 1 base and J by 5 bases, leaving 15 bases between them. This CDR3 region has 16 residues. CDR1 is MGHRA and CDR2 is YSYEKL in the germline V gene. CDR3 protein: CASSQGQGPVNNEQFF. Here the CDR3 DNA reads TGCGCCAGCAGCCAAGGTCAGGGGCCCGTCAACAATGAGCAGTTCTTC.

V is TRBV11-2 and J is TRBJ1-3; maybe TRBD1 (6 bases). With 6 bases removed from V and 0 bases from J, the gap between germline ends came to 15 bases. The CDR3 length is 16 residues. Germline lookup yields CDR1 SGHAT and CDR2 FQNNGV. CDR3 in DNA: TGTGCCAGCAGAAATCTACAGGGAGGCTCTGGAAACACCATATATTTT. Its protein product is CASRNLQGGSGNTIYF.

The V call is TRBV7-2, the J call TRBJ2-1, with 7 positions matching TRBD2. This CDR3 has 15 residues. J was trimmed by 7 bases and V by 3 bases; bases with no gene match: 9. From germline, CDR1 is SGHTA and CDR2 FQGNSA. CDR3 region: CASSFETGRANEQFF. The CDR3, as DNA: TGTGCCAGCAGCTTCGAGACGGGGAGGGCGAATGAGCAGTTCTTC.

V and J are TRBV24-1 and TRBJ2-3; 8 bases are a match to TRBD1. The V and J ends lost 4 bases and 5 bases, in that order; junction bases with no gene match: 13. The CDR3 totals 17 residues. Germline CDR1 KGHDR, CDR2 SFDVKD. CDR3 protein: CATSDRDPDRGRDTQYF. The CDR3, as DNA: TGTGCCACCAGTGACCGAGACCCTGACAGGGGTCGAGATACGCAGTATTTT.

The chain recombines TRBV11-2 with TRBJ1-1, with no clear D. The CDR3 has 15 amino acids. Trimming took off 3 bases at V and 1 base at J, with 12 bases between the two ends. Germline V gene sequence: CDR1 SGHAT, CDR2 FQNNGV. The CDR3, as DNA: TGTGCCAGCAGCTTGGGGTGGACGGGGAACACTGAAGCTTTCTTT. This translates into CASSLGWTGNTEAFF.

The chain recombines TRBV3-1 (or the pseudogene TRBV3-2) with TRBJ1-1; 9 nucleotides agree with TRBD1. Germline CDR1 and CDR2: LGHDT and YNNKEL (reference sequence). This CDR3 has 15 amino acids. Trimming cost V 4 bases and J 1 base; bases outside gene matches: 4. The CDR3 DNA reads as TGTGCCAGCAGCCCCGGGACAGGGAGGAACACTGAAGCTTTCTTT. The encoded protein is CASSPGTGRNTEAFF.

This clone was seen a single time. V and J are TRBV2 and TRBJ2-1; 7 nucleotides match TRBD1. The V and J ends lost 8 bases and 1 base, in that order; junction bases with no gene match: 8. Per germline, CDR1 SNHLY and CDR2 FYNNEI. The CDR3 has 15 amino acids. CDR3 in DNA: TGTGCCAGCCCGAGGGGGCCCAATTCCTACAATGAGCAGTTCTTC. This encodes CASPRGPNSYNEQFF.

The CDR3 region is CASSAGNMDTQYF. The CDR3 DNA reads as TGCGCCAGCAGCGCGGGGAATATGGACACGCAGTATTTT. The chain carries TRBV5-1 and TRBJ2-3; D perhaps matches TRBD2 (6 bases). The V gene lost 4 bases and the J gene lost 9 bases, with 15 bases spanning the gap. This CDR3 has 13 amino acids. CDR1 and CDR2 (germline): SGHRS, YFSETQ.

This rearrangement joins TRBV21-1 to TRBJ2-1; the table gives TRBD2 as D, unverified against the DNA. TRBV21-1 represents a pseudogene. This CDR3 has 22 amino acids. CDR3: CASSGRTGPQTKLAGAYNEQFF. The CDR3 bases are TGTGCCAGCAGCGGGCGGACAGGACCGCAAACAAAACTAGCGGGAGCCTACAATGAGCAGTTCTTC.

The V gene is TRBV5-8, the J gene TRBJ1-3; TRBD1 agrees at 7 bases. Trimming at V came to 3 bases and at J to 0 bases, leaving 3 bases not matched to a gene. This CDR3 spans 15 amino acids. Germline CDR1 and CDR2: SGHTS and YDEGEE. The CDR3 coding sequence is TGTGCCAGCAGCTGGGACAGCGGCTCTGGAAACACCATATATTTT. Amino acids: CASSWDSGSGNTIYF.

This CDR3 is CSVGLRNQPQHF. CDR3 in DNA: TGCAGCGTTGGGCTCCGCAATCAGCCCCAGCATTTT. The V and J genes are TRBV29-1 and TRBJ1-5; D not resolved. The CDR3 spans 12 residues. Looked up from germline, CDR1 is SQVTM and CDR2 is ANQGSEA. V was clipped by 4 bases and J by 2 bases, with 6 bases between them.

V and J are TRBV28 and TRBJ2-1, with unresolved D. This CDR3 contains 13 residues. Looked up from germline, CDR1 is MDHEN and CDR2 is SYDVKM. V dropped 7 bases and J dropped 8 bases, with 15 bases sitting between them. Here the CDR3 DNA reads TGTGCCAGCAAATTGTCCGATAAGGATGAGCAGTTCTTC. It translates to CASKLSDKDEQFF. The full variable domain, rest sourced from reference TRBV28 and TRBJ2-1, is DVKVTQSSRYLVKRTGEKVFLECVQDMDHENMFWYRQDPGLGLRLIYFSYDVKMKEKGDIPEGYSVSREKKERFSLILESASTNQTSMYLCASKLSDKDEQFFGPGTRLTVL.

This clone was observed once. This sequence joins TRBV2 and TRBJ1-1; D is unresolved. This CDR3 is built from 12 residues. V was shortened by 8 bases and J by 0 bases, with 7 bases between the two germline ends. Germline CDR1 and CDR2: SNHLY and FYNNEI. CDR3 nucleotide sequence: TGTGCCAGCGTGCAAGTGAACACTGAAGCTTTCTTT. The encoded protein is CASVQVNTEAFF.

This CDR3 reads CASSWAAAYNEQFF. CDR3 sequence (DNA): TGTGCCAGCAGTTGGGCGGCCGCCTACAATGAGCAGTTCTTC. J is TRBJ2-1 and V is TRBV6-5; D gene uncertain. The CDR3 length is 14 residues. The V gene lost 4 bases and the J gene lost 2 bases, with 9 bases spanning the gap. CDR1 and CDR2 (germline): MNHEY, SVGAGI.